This TCR beta chain was documented in a study of read filtering for tumor transcriptome and immune sequencing. Broader study findings: Dropping single-read clonotypes raised IR-seq and RNA-seq shared-clonotype correlation.

This clonotype was counted many times. Its antigen is unidentified. From 350 to 500 ng of RNA, a library with molecular barcoded alpha/delta and beta/gamma adaptors was made. One entry per CDR3 protein results from TCRdb running MiXCR on the reads. The repertoire has about 93,000 distinct CDR3 sequences, about a fifth of them found once; the top ten carry approximately 10%. CDR1 and CDR2 (germline): SGHRS, YFSETQ. This CDR3 is built from 15 residues. V was clipped by 0 bases and J by 5 bases, with 14 bases between them. Bone marrow was sampled from every patient at the time of active disease. The clonotype was recovered from a donor aged 40 or over with multiple myeloma. The chain joins TRBV5-1 to TRBJ2-5, with D possibly matching TRBD1 (5 bases). The source material was a population of CD138-negative cells sorted from bone marrow. CDR3 residues: CASSLVPGPEETQYF. Here the CDR3 DNA reads TGCGCCAGCAGCTTGGTTCCAGGGCCTGAGGAGACCCAGTACTTC. Complete variable domain (other parts from reference TRBV5-1 and TRBJ2-5): KAGVTQTPRYLIKTRGQQVTLSCSPISGHRSVSWYQQTPGQGLQFLFEYFSETQRNKGNFPGRFSGRQFSNSRSEMNVSTLELGDSALYLCASSLVPGPEETQYFGPGTRLLVL.